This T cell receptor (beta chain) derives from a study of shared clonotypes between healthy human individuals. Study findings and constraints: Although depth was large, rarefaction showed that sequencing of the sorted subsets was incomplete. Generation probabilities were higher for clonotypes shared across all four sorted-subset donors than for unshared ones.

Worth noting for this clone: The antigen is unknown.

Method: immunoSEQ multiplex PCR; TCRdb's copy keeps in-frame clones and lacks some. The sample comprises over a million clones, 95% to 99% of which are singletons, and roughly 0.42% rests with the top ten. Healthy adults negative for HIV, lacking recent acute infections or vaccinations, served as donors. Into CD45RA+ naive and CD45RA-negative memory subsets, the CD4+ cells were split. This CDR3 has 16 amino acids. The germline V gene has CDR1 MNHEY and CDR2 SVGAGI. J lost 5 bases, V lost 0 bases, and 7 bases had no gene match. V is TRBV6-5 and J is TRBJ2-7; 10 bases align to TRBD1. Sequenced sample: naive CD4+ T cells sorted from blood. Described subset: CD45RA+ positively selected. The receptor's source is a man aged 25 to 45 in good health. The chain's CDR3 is CASSYSQFGQGDEQYF. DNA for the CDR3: TGTGCCAGCAGTTACTCTCAATTTGGACAGGGGGACGAGCAGTACTTC.